This T cell receptor (beta chain) was recorded in a study of human T cells and chemical hapten exposure. About the study: TCR yields differed between samples (mainly from small differences in pooled library volume).

In TCRdb, the RACE reads were re-called with MiXCR into one record per CDR3 protein. Of tens of thousands of distinct CDR3 sequences in the sample, approximately 10% are singletons; the top ten hold 2.9%. The time point: healthy volunteer bleed at 2 weeks. Total RNA was extracted from unfractionated whole blood. The CDR3 totals 14 residues. The J segment lost 9 bases and the V segment lost 1 base, leaving 2 bases of the junction unmatched. Germline V gene sequence: CDR1 SGHNT, CDR2 YENEEA. This clonotype has more than one count but fewer than ten. The rearrangement links TRBV11-3 to TRBJ2-1; TRBD1 matches at 11 bases. The source is a female donor in good health. Some clones in this sample may be carry-over from other donors' samples. Sequencing was carried out using whole blood. CDR3 bases: TGTGCCAGCAGCTTAGGGGACAGGGGGAGTGAGCAGTTCTTC. Protein sequence: CASSLGDRGSEQFF.